The 24 T cell receptor beta chains in this list originate from one sample, sequenced in a study of cytomegalovirus exposure and HLA in healthy donors. Libraries were prepared by immunoSEQ multiplex PCR; TCRdb keeps only in-frame clonotypes and omits some of them. This sample has over 110,000 clones, with approximately 86% found just once. The sample consisted of PBMCs. The receptors derive from a man aged 18-30 years in good health and CMV-seropositive.

The V gene is TRBV18, the J gene TRBJ2-7; 8 nucleotides line up with TRBD1. V lost 3 bases to trimming and J lost 9 bases; unmatched junction nucleotides: 19. Germline values: CDR1 KGHSH, CDR2 LQKENI. This CDR3 has 17 residues. The CDR3 nucleotides are TGTGCCAGCTCACCTGTAACAGGGACAGGATCTTTCATTGGGCAGTACTTC. Translation: CASSPVTGTGSFIGQYF.

Details on this clone: The junction differs from germline at one of its ends, possibly a read error. The rearrangement uses TRBV7-7 and TRBJ2-5; 11 bases line up with TRBD1. This CDR3 contains 18 residues. Per germline, CDR1 SSHAT and CDR2 FNYEAQ (reference sequence). DNA for the CDR3: TGTGCTAGCAGCGTTAGACAGGCCGGGACAGGGGGGATAGAGACCCAGTACTTC. Translated, it gives CASSVRQAGTGGIETQYF.

The CDR3 region has the DNA TGTGCCAGCAGTGAAGGGACAGGGGCCCTAAACATTCAGTACTTC. It encodes CASSEGTGALNIQYF. The chain recombines TRBV6-1 with TRBJ2-4; 9 bases are a match to TRBD1. This CDR3 region has 15 residues. The J segment lost 6 bases and the V segment lost 1 base, leaving 4 bases of the junction unmatched. From germline, CDR1 is MNHNS and CDR2 SASEGT.

The chain carries TRBV5-1 and TRBJ2-1; D is perhaps TRBD2 (6 bases). Trimming took 4 bases from V and 7 from J, leaving 21 bases between them. Germline CDR1 reads SGHRS; CDR2 reads YFSETQ. The CDR3 extends over 16 amino acids. The CDR3: CASSPGAFTRGNEQFF. The CDR3 nucleotides read TGCGCCAGCAGCCCCGGGGCCTTCACCCGGGGGAATGAGCAGTTCTTC.

The table lists this clone with a count of one. The rearrangement joins TRBV4-1 to TRBJ2-1, with D maybe TRBD2 (6 bases). The CDR3 covers 16 residues. The ends were cut back, 7 bases at V and 2 bases at J, with 18 bases in the middle. The germline CDR1 and CDR2 sequences are MGHRA and YSYEKL. The CDR3 protein is CASTQEGEGPYNEQFF. The CDR3 DNA reads TGCGCCAGCACCCAGGAGGGAGAGGGCCCCTACAATGAGCAGTTCTTC.

This chain joins TRBV9 and TRBJ2-3; possible D gene TRBD2, 6 bases. Germline assignment: CDR1 SGDLS and CDR2 YYNGEE. The CDR3 extends over 16 amino acids. V was pared by 3 bases and J by 2 bases, with 16 bases between. The CDR3 nucleotides are TGTGCCAGCAGCGCCTGGGACTCTGTTTTCACAGATACGCAGTATTTT. Residues: CASSAWDSVFTDTQYF.

The chain carries TRBV9 and TRBJ1-2; D remains ambiguous. With 0 bases removed from V and 8 bases from J, the gap between germline ends came to 14 bases. The CDR3 sequence is 14 residues long. Germline values: CDR1 SGDLS, CDR2 YYNGEE. The CDR3 DNA reads TGTGCCAGCAGCGTAGTCAGCGGCCGAGACGGCTACACCTTC. Translation gives CASSVVSGRDGYTF.

This clone was counted a single time. This chain joins TRBV27 and TRBJ2-1; TRBD2 aligns across 11 bases. Germline CDR1 MNHEY, CDR2 SMNVEV (reference sequence). Trimming removed 2 bases from V and 7 bases from J; junction bases left unmatched: 10. This CDR3 spans 17 amino acids. CDR3 protein: CASSLLAGGRGLNEQFF. DNA of the CDR3: TGTGCCAGCAGTTTACTAGCGGGGGGCCGTGGGTTAAATGAGCAGTTCTTC.

The chain combines TRBV5-5 with TRBJ2-3; D remains ambiguous. V lost 0 bases to trimming and J lost 0 bases, with 8 bases between them. The germline V gene encodes CDR1 SGHKS and CDR2 YYEKEE (reference sequence). The CDR3 contains 15 residues. In DNA, the CDR3 is TGTGCCAGCAGCTTGGCTATTACTAGCACAGATACGCAGTATTTT. Translating gives CASSLAITSTDTQYF.

This chain joins TRBV14 and TRBJ2-3, with D possibly TRBD2 on 6 matching bases. The germline V and J ends were trimmed by 0 bases and 0 bases, with 13 bases remaining between them. Germline CDR1 is SGHDN and CDR2 is FVKESK. The CDR3 is made up of 17 amino acids. The CDR3 here is CASSQEMGRDSTDTQYF. The CDR3 coding sequence is TGTGCCAGCAGCCAAGAGATGGGGCGGGATAGCACAGATACGCAGTATTTT.

This rearrangement joins TRBV9 to TRBJ2-3; TRBD2 agrees at 13 bases. The CDR3 covers 16 residues. Losses at the gene ends were 4 bases for V and 4 bases for J; bases not matched to a gene: 6. Germline values: CDR1 SGDLS, CDR2 YYNGEE. CDR3 bases: TGTGCCAGCAGCCTCGGGACTAGCGGGACGGCAGATACGCAGTATTTT. It specifies CASSLGTSGTADTQYF.

The chain recombines TRBV18 with TRBJ2-7; tentatively, D is TRBD2 (5 bases). This CDR3 has 13 residues. Deletions cut 5 bases from V and 3 bases from J, with 11 bases between. Looked up from germline, CDR1 is KGHSH and CDR2 is LQKENI. The CDR3 DNA is TGTGCCAGCTCATCCTCGGGGTTCTACGAGCAGTACTTC. Its translation: CASSSSGFYEQYF.

DNA for the CDR3: TGTGCCAGCAGCTTATCTGGACTAGCTAACGATGAGCAGTTCTTC. This encodes CASSLSGLANDEQFF. This rearrangement joins TRBV7-6 to TRBJ2-1; 8 bases line up with TRBD2. The V gene's germline CDR1 is SGHVS and CDR2 FNYEAQ. The CDR3 has 15 residues. J was trimmed by 8 bases and V by 2 bases; bases with no gene match: 8.

The genes are TRBV6-6 and TRBJ2-1; 8 bases fit TRBD1. Germline-derived CDR1 and CDR2 are MNHNY and SVGAGI (reference sequence). Germline trimming cut 0 bases from V and 8 bases from J; bases unmatched to any gene: 6. The CDR3 spans 15 residues. The CDR3 reads CASSYSKAGGYEQFF. CDR3 in DNA: TGTGCCAGCAGTTACTCGAAGGCAGGGGGCTATGAGCAGTTCTTC.

This clone appeared once. The chain employs TRBV29-1 and TRBJ2-2; 7 nucleotides line up with TRBD2. The CDR3 is 15 amino acids. With 0 bases clipped from V and 5 bases from J, the junction kept 6 bases outside the gene matches. Germline V gene data show CDR1 as SQVTM and CDR2 as ANQGSEA. The CDR3 DNA sequence: TGCAGCGTTGAAGATCTCTCGGGGGGAACCGGGGAGCTGTTTTTT. This gives the protein CSVEDLSGGTGELFF.

CDR3 loop: CASSFHLSPSDEQFF. CDR3 nucleotide sequence: TGTGCCAGCAGCTTCCATTTGTCCCCTTCAGATGAGCAGTTCTTC. The chain links TRBV11-3 to TRBJ2-1; no firm D call. The CDR3 extends over 15 amino acids. Trimming pared 3 bases from V and 8 bases from J, leaving 17 bases between. CDR1 is SGHNT and CDR2 is YENEEA in the germline V gene.

The chain employs TRBV18 and TRBJ1-2, with unresolved D. Trimming removed 6 bases from V and 4 bases from J, with 18 bases in between. CDR1 KGHSH and CDR2 LQKENI come from the germline V gene. The CDR3 is 15 amino acids. CDR3 bases: TGTGCCAGCTCCCCGCGCGAGGGAGGAGTCTATGGCTACACCTTC. This sequence encodes CASSPREGGVYGYTF.

This rearrangement joins TRBV7-8 to TRBJ1-5; TRBD1 matches 9 bases. There are 15 residues in the CDR3. The germline V gene encodes CDR1 SGHVS and CDR2 FQNEAQ. After removal of 5 bases from V and 3 bases from J, the junction contained 5 bases not matched to a gene. CDR3 in DNA: TGTGCCAGCAGCCTTGGACAGGGGAACAATCAGCCCCAGCATTTT. This codes for CASSLGQGNNQPQHF. Full variable domain (outside the CDR3, taken from reference TRBV7-8 and TRBJ1-5): GAGVSQSPRYKVAKRGQDVALRCDPISGHVSLFWYQQALGQGPEFLTYFQNEAQLDKSGLPSDRFFAERPEGSVSTLKIQRTQQEDSAVYLCASSLGQGNNQPQHFGDGTRLSIL.

The rearrangement uses TRBV6-5 and TRBJ2-7; 11 nucleotides match TRBD2. The CDR3 loop spans 15 amino acids. Germline CDR1 MNHEY, CDR2 SVGAGI. V shed 6 bases, J shed 4 bases, and the junction held 8 bases outside the gene matches. In DNA, the CDR3 is TGTGCCAGCAGGCTGGGTCTAGCGGGGGGTTACGAGCAGTACTTC. Encoded protein: CASRLGLAGGYEQYF.

The rearrangement uses TRBV4-2 and TRBJ2-3; 12 nucleotides match TRBD2. V was clipped by 0 bases and J by 1 base; unmatched bases: 8. Germline loops: CDR1 LGHNA, CDR2 YNFKEQ. The CDR3 runs to 19 residues. As DNA, the CDR3 is TGTGCCAGCAGCCAAGATTGGCTAGCGGGGGGGCCGGGCACAGATACGCAGTATTTT. Translation: CASSQDWLAGGPGTDTQYF.

This clone was counted once. The chain links TRBV6-6 to TRBJ1-2; no reliable D call. From germline, CDR1 is MNHNY and CDR2 SVGAGI (reference sequence). V lost 5 bases, J lost 4 bases, and 20 bases lay in between. This CDR3 has 16 residues. The CDR3 DNA is TGTGCCAGCAGTGCCACTGACAACCGACTACCCTATGGCTACACCTTC. Translating it yields CASSATDNRLPYGYTF.

The chain combines TRBV6-6 with TRBJ1-2, with TRBD1 matching 9 bases. V gave up 5 bases and J gave up 8 bases; unmatched junction bases: 12. Germline CDR1 MNHNY, CDR2 SVGAGI (reference sequence). The CDR3 loop spans 15 amino acids. CDR3 bases: TGTGCCAGCAGTCCTCCGGGACAGGGAATCGGGGGCTACACCTTC. Translation gives CASSPPGQGIGGYTF.

The rearrangement uses TRBV5-4 and TRBJ2-1; 9 bases are shared with TRBD2. The V and J ends lost 3 bases and 5 bases, in that order; junction bases with no gene match: 3. Germline V lookup: CDR1 SGHNT, CDR2 YYREEE (reference sequence). The CDR3 length is 14 residues. The CDR3 region has the DNA TGTGCCAGCAGCTCGCTAGCGGGAAACAATGAGCAGTTCTTC. Translation: CASSSLAGNNEQFF.

This chain connects TRBV11-2 to TRBJ1-1; no reliable D call. The CDR3 consists of 12 residues. With 1 base removed from V and 10 bases from J, the gap between germline ends came to 10 bases. CDR1 is SGHAT, CDR2 FQNNGV, per germline. The CDR3 coding sequence is TGTGCCAGCAGCTTAGTGGGAGACGGAGCTTTCTTT. Residues: CASSLVGDGAFF.